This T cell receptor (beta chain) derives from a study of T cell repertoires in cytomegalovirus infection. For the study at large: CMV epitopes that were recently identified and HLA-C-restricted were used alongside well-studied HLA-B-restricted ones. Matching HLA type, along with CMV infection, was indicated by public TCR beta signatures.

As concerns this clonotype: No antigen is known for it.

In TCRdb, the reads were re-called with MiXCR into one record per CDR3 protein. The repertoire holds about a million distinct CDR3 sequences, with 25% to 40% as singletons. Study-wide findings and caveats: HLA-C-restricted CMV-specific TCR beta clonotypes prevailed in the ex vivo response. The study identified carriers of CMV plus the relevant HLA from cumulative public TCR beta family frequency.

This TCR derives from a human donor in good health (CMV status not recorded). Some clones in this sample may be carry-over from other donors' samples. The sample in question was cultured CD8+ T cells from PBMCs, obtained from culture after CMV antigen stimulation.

The CDR3: CASSSLYSGNTEAFF. CDR3 coding DNA: TGTGCCAGCAGCTCCCTTTATAGCGGGAACACTGAAGCTTTCTTT. V usage is TRBV7-6 and J usage is TRBJ1-1, with no clear D. Germline values: CDR1 SGHVS, CDR2 FNYEAQ. Trimming cost V 4 bases and J 1 base, with 13 bases left between them. The CDR3 consists of 15 residues.